These 2 T cell receptor beta chains came from one sample sequenced in a study of beta chain features in type 1 diabetes. Whole-study results and caveats: Across all four CD4+ subsets, people with type 1 diabetes showed modestly shorter TCRB CDR3s.

No antigen has been assigned to these receptors. Since all of the isolated RNA was reverse transcribed, expressed TCRB transcripts were what got sequenced. Some clones are missing from TCRdb's copy, which holds only in-frame ones; the method was immunoSEQ multiplex PCR. Of roughly 350,000 clones listed, roughly a tenth are singletons. The source material was central memory CD4+ T cells from blood. These receptors came from a man under 40 with type 1 diabetes.

This clone showed up just a few times. The genes are TRBV7-9 and TRBJ2-1, with 8 bases aligning to TRBD1. V lost 4 bases, J lost 4 bases, and 6 bases stayed unmatched. Per germline, CDR1 SEHNR and CDR2 FQNEAQ (reference sequence). The CDR3 is 15 amino acids. The CDR3 reads CASSSTGETYNEQFF. The CDR3 coding sequence is TGTGCCAGCAGCTCGACAGGGGAGACTTACAATGAGCAGTTCTTC.

The sample holds a few counts of this clone. This rearrangement joins TRBV5-4 to TRBJ2-5; unclear D gene. Germline V lookup: CDR1 SGHNT, CDR2 YYREEE (reference sequence). V lost 2 bases and J 11 bases, leaving 10 bases between the germline ends. The CDR3 loop spans 11 amino acids. The DNA of the CDR3 is TGTGCCAGCAGCTTAGGTCCCCAGCAGTACTTC. Translation gives CASSLGPQQYF.